Listed below are T cell receptor beta chains from one sample, sequenced in a study of T cell responses to AZD1222 COVID-19 vaccine. This table comes from immunoSEQ multiplex PCR, and its TCRdb copy is limited to in-frame clones, with some not included. The sample shows some 140,000 clones, about 91% of them seen only once. Source: peripheral blood, taken 28 days after the second AZD1222 dose. The receptors originated from an adult who received the AZD1222 COVID-19 vaccine. CDR3s include the opening cysteine and the closing phenylalanine or tryptophan. D genes are given only for firm matches. Clone size is given for some rows only: seen once, a few or many times, or a class if the clone is expanded.

>once|TRBJ2-1|TRBV5-1|-
TGCGCCAGCAGCTTGGGTCTGTACAATGAGCAGTTCTTC
CASSLGLYNEQFF
>once|TRBJ2-5|TRBV30|-
TGTGCCTGGAGCTGGTACCAAGAGACCCAGTACTTC
CAWSWYQETQYF
>-|TRBJ2-7|TRBV5-1|TRBD1
TGCGCCAGCAGCTTGACCTCGACAGGGCCCTACGAGCAGTACTTC
CASSLTSTGPYEQYF
>-|TRBJ2-1|TRBV7-3|TRBD2
TGTGCCAGCAGCTTATCTGGCGGGGGGGCAGGTGAGCAGTTCTTC
CASSLSGGGAGEQFF
>-|TRBJ1-5|TRBV30|-
TGTGCCTGGAGTGTCGACAGCAATCAGCCCCAGCATTTT
CAWSVDSNQPQHF
>-|TRBJ1-2|TRBV5-4|-
TGTGCCAGCAGCCCGGACAGTAACTATGGCTACACCTTC
CASSPDSNYGYTF
>-|TRBJ2-5|TRBV5-6|-
TGTGCCAGCAGGCGGGATACCGAAACCCAGTACTTC
CASRRDTETQYF
>-|TRBJ2-3|TRBV3-1/TRBV3-2|TRBD1
TGTGCCAGCAGTCGAACCCCGGGACAGGGTTGGGCAGATACGCAGTATTTT
CASSRTPGQGWADTQYF
>once|TRBJ1-5|TRBV19|-
TGTGCCAGTACCGAACTCCCCGGTCAGCCCCAGCATTTT
CASTELPGQPQHF
>-|TRBJ1-6|TRBV14|TRBD1
TGTGCCAGCAGCCTACAGGGGTGGAATTCACCCCTCCACTTT
CASSLQGWNSPLHF
>-|TRBJ1-1|TRBV28|TRBD1
TGTGCCAGCAGCAACAGGGGTTGGACTGAAGCTTTCTTT
CASSNRGWTEAFF
>-|TRBJ1-1|TRBV5-5|-
TGTGCCAGCACCCCTGTTTACGTAATTAGCGCTGAAGCTTTCTTT
CASTPVYVISAEAFF
>-|TRBJ2-3|TRBV7-2|-
TGTGCCAGCACTTCCGTGGGATCAATTGGGGATACGCAGTATTTT
CASTSVGSIGDTQYF
>-|TRBJ2-5|TRBV19|-
TGTGCCAGTAGTCCTCTTGGGGTCCGAGAGACCCAGTACTTC
CASSPLGVRETQYF
>-|TRBJ1-2|TRBV30|-
TGTGCCTGGAGTGTATCCGGGAATGGCTACACCTTC
CAWSVSGNGYTF
>-|TRBJ1-1|TRBV11-2|-
TGTGCCAGCAGCTTAGATCAAATGATGAACACTGAAGCTTTCTTT
CASSLDQMMNTEAFF
>-|TRBJ1-5|TRBV4-2|TRBD1
TGTGCCAGCAGCCCCGTCCCGGGACAGGGGCGGGGCAATCAGCCCCAGCATTTT
CASSPVPGQGRGNQPQHF
>-|TRBJ2-1|TRBV4-1|-
TGCGCCAGCAGCCAGCCCCGGCGCAAGAGGGCCTACAATGAGCAGTTCTTC
CASSQPRRKRAYNEQFF
>-|TRBJ1-5|TRBV24-1|-
TGTGCCACCAGTGACCATTTAAGCAGATATCCCCAGCATTTT
CATSDHLSRYPQHF
>-|TRBJ2-3|TRBV7-3|-
TGTGCCAGCAGCACCAACTCGGATACGCAGTATTTT
CASSTNSDTQYF
>-|TRBJ2-1|TRBV5-1|TRBD2
TGCGCCAGCAGCCGTGAGCGGGGGGACAATGAGCAGTTCTTC
CASSRERGDNEQFF
>-|TRBJ2-1|TRBV20-1|-
TGCAGTGCTACTAGGAACAATGAGCAGTTCTTC
CSATRNNEQFF
>once|TRBJ2-7|TRBV3-1/TRBV3-2|TRBD2
TGTGCCAGCAGCCCCGCTAGCGGGGGTCCCCACGAGCAGTACTTC
CASSPASGGPHEQYF
>-|TRBJ2-3|TRBV9|-
TGTGCCAGCAGCGTAGGGGGGGAGTTCACAGATACGCAGTATTTT
CASSVGGEFTDTQYF
>-|TRBJ1-2|TRBV7-9|-
TGTGCCAGCAGCTCCGCCGTGTCGGGGCGGTACACCTTC
CASSSAVSGRYTF
>-|TRBJ1-1|TRBV5-5|TRBD1
TGTGCCAGCAGCCGACAGGGGGACACTGAAGCTTTCTTT
CASSRQGDTEAFF
>-|TRBJ2-1|TRBV5-1|TRBD2
TGCGCCAGCAGCCTAAGCGGGACTACCTTGAACTACAATGAGCAGTTCTTC
CASSLSGTTLNYNEQFF
>-|TRBJ2-5|TRBV5-1|-
TGCGCCAGCAGCTTGGGCCGACAGAAACAAGAGACCCAGTACTTC
CASSLGRQKQETQYF
>once|TRBJ1-2|TRBV6-1|-
TGTGCCAGCAGTGAACCGGGGAGGGACTATGGCTACACCTTC
CASSEPGRDYGYTF
>-|TRBJ2-5|TRBV5-1|TRBD2
TGCGCCAGCAGCCCGGCCGGTTCTAGCGGGGGTCAGTACCAAGAGACCCAGTACTTC
CASSPAGSSGGQYQETQYF
>-|TRBJ1-1|TRBV18|-
TGTGCCAGCTCAGTCGACAGGCTGAACACTGAAGCTTTCTTT
CASSVDRLNTEAFF
>-|TRBJ1-2|TRBV3-1/TRBV3-2|TRBD1
TGTGCCAGCAGCCCCCGGACAGGGGGCGATGGCTACACCTTC
CASSPRTGGDGYTF
>-|TRBJ2-1|TRBV21-1|-
TGTGCCAGCGCTGGTGGGACAGGGTTTAGGGATGAGCAGTTCTTC
CASAGGTGFRDEQFF
>-|TRBJ2-1|TRBV5-1|TRBD2
TGCGCCAGCAGCTTGGTATCGGGAGGCTCCTACAATGAGCAGTTCTTC
CASSLVSGGSYNEQFF
>-|TRBJ2-1|TRBV11-3|TRBD2
TGTGCCAGCAGCTGGTCTGGCGGGAGCTCCTACAATGAGCAGTTCTTC
CASSWSGGSSYNEQFF
>-|TRBJ1-2|TRBV23-1|TRBD1
TGCGCCAGCATTTCAGGGGGCGCCGACTATGGCTACACCTTC
CASISGGADYGYTF
>once|TRBJ2-1|TRBV18|-
TGTGCCAGCTCACCAGCGTCAAACAATGAGCAGTTCTTC
CASSPASNNEQFF
>-|TRBJ1-1|TRBV2|-
TGTGCCAGCAGTGAGAGGGTGAACACTGAAGCTTTCTTT
CASSERVNTEAFF
>-|TRBJ1-4|TRBV6-5|-
TGTGCCAACCGGGACACTAATGAAAAACTGTTTTTT
CANRDTNEKLFF
>-|TRBJ1-1|TRBV14|TRBD1
TGTGCCAGCAGCCAAGATCTCGGGACAGGGTGGGAAGCTTTCTTT
CASSQDLGTGWEAFF
>-|TRBJ2-1|TRBV19|-
TGTGCCAGTAGTATCCCCGGGGGCGCCTACAATGAGCAGTTCTTC
CASSIPGGAYNEQFF
>-|TRBJ1-2|TRBV5-1|-
TGCGCCAGCAGCCCGCTAGGTGGGAACTATGGCTACACCTTC
CASSPLGGNYGYTF
>-|TRBJ2-2|TRBV24-1|-
TGTGCCACCAGTGACCGGACAGTCACCGGGGAGCTGTTTTTT
CATSDRTVTGELFF
>-|TRBJ1-2|TRBV5-1|-
TGCGCCAGCAGCCCGTTTGGATCTAACTATGGCTACACCTTC
CASSPFGSNYGYTF
>-|TRBJ1-1|TRBV4-1|TRBD1
TGCGCCAGCAGCCAGGGACAGGGGGCTAATACTGAAGCTTTCTTT
CASSQGQGANTEAFF
>-|TRBJ1-3|TRBV9|-
TGTGCCAGCAGCGTATGGGGGGTTAGCTCTGGAAACACCATATATTTT
CASSVWGVSSGNTIYF
>-|TRBJ2-3|TRBV2|TRBD2
TGTGCCAGCAGAATACTCCCGGGACTAGCGGACGGAACAGATACGCAGTATTTT
CASRILPGLADGTDTQYF